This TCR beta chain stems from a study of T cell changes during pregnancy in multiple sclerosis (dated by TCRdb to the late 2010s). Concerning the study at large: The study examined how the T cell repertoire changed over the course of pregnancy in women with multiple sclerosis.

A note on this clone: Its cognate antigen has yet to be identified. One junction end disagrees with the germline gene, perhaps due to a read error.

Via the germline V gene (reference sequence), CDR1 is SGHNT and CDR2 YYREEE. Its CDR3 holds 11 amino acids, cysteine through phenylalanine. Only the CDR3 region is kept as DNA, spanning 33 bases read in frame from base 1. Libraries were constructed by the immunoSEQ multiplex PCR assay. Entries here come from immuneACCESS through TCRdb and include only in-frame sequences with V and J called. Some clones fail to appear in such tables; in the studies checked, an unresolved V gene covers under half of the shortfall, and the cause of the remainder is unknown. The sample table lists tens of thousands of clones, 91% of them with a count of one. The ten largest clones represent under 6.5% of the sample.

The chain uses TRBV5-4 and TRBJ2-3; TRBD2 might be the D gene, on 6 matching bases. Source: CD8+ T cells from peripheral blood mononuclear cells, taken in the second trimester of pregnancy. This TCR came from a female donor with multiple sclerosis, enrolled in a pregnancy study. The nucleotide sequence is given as TGTGCCAGCAGCTTGGGGCGGGAACTAAATTTT. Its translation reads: CASSLGRELNF.